This entry describes one T cell receptor beta chain. These data come from a study of T cell responses to AZD1222 COVID-19 vaccine. The germline V gene has CDR1 MNHNS and CDR2 SASEGT. Trimming stripped 3 bases from V and 5 bases from J, with 14 bases between. This CDR3 contains 15 residues. The assay was immunoSEQ multiplex PCR, and TCRdb's table has in-frame clones only and misses some. The sample yields about 83,000 clones, approximately 90% seen once. The sequence derives from an adult who received the AZD1222 COVID-19 vaccine. Here the sequenced sample was peripheral blood, taken 28 days after the second AZD1222 dose. The V gene is TRBV6-1, the J gene TRBJ2-1, with a possible D match to TRBD1 (5 bases). CDR3 loop: CASSETVTRHNEQFF. The CDR3 DNA is TGTGCCAGCAGTGAGACAGTTACCCGCCACAATGAGCAGTTCTTC.